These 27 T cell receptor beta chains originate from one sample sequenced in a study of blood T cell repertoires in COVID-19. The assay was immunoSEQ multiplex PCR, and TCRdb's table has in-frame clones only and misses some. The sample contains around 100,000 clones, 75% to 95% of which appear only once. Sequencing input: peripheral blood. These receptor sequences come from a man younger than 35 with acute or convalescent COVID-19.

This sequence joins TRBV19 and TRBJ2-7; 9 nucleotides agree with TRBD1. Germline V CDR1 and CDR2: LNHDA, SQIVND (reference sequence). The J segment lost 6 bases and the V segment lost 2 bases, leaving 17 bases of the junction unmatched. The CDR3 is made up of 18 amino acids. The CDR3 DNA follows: TGTGCCAGTAGTATACTACACCTCGGGGGACAGGGCGGGCGCGAGCAGTACTTC. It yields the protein CASSILHLGGQGGREQYF.

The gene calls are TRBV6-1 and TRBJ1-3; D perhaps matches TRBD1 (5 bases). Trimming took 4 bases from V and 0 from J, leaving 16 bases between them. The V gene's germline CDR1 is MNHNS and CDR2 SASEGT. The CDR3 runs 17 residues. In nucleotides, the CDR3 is TGTGCCAGCAGTGGGGGGGGACCGCAGACCTCTGGAAACACCATATATTTT. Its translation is CASSGGGPQTSGNTIYF.

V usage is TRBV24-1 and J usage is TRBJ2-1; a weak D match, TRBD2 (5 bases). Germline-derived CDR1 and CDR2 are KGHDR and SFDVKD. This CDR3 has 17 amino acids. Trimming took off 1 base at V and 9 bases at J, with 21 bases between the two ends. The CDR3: CATSDFRSGASYGEQFF. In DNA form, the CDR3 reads TGTGCCACCAGTGATTTTCGAAGCGGAGCCTCTTATGGTGAGCAGTTCTTC.

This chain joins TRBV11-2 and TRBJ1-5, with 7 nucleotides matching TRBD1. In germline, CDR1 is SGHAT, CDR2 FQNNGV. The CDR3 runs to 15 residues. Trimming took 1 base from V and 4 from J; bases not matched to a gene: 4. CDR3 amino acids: CASSLGPGGNQPQHF. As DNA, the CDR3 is TGTGCCAGCAGCTTAGGCCCAGGGGGGAATCAGCCCCAGCATTTT.

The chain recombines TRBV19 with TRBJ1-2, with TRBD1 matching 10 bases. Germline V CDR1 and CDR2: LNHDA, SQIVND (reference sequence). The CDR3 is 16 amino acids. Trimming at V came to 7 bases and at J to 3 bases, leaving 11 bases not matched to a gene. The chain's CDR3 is CASIETTTGGDYGYTF. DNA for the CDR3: TGTGCCAGTATTGAAACTACGACAGGGGGCGACTATGGCTACACCTTC.

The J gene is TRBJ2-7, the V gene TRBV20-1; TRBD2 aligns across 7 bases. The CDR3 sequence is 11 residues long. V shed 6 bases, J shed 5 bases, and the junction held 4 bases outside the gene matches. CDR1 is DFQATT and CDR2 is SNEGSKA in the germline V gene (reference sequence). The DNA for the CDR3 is TGCAGTGCGCCCCGGGGGGACGAGCAGTACTTC. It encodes CSAPRGDEQYF.

The CDR3 here is CASSESNVGTGYFTDTQYF. The CDR3 bases are TGCGCCAGCAGTGAGTCGAATGTCGGGACAGGGTATTTCACAGATACGCAGTATTTT. This rearrangement joins TRBV10-1 to TRBJ2-3, with TRBD1 identical over 9 bases. Trimming at V came to 0 bases and at J to 2 bases, leaving 12 bases not matched to a gene. This CDR3 is 19 amino acids long. Germline CDR1 WNHNN, CDR2 SYGVQD (reference sequence).

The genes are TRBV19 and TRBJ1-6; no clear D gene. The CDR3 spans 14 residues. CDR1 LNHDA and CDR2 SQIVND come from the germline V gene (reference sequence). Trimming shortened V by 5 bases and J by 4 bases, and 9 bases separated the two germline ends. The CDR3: CASSFDGYNSPLHF. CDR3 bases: TGTGCCAGTAGTTTCGACGGGTATAATTCACCCCTCCACTTT.

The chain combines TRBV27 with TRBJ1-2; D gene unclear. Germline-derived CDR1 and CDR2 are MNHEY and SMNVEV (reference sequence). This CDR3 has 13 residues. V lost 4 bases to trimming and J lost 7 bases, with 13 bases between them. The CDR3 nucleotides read TGTGCCAGCAGTTCCCGCACAGTATCTGGCTACACCTTC. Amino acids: CASSSRTVSGYTF.

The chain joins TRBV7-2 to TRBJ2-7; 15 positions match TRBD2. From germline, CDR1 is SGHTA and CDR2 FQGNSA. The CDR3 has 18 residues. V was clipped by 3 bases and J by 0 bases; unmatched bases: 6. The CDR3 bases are TGTGCCAGCAGCTTTGGGACTAGCGGGAGGATAGTCTCCTACGAGCAGTACTTC. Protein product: CASSFGTSGRIVSYEQYF. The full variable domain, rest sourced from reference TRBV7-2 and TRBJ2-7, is GAGVSQSPSNKVTEKGKDVELRCDPISGHTALYWYRQSLGQGLEFLIYFQGNSAPDKSGLPSDRFSAERTGGSVSTLTIQRTQQEDSAVYLCASSFGTSGRIVSYEQYFGPGTRLTVT.

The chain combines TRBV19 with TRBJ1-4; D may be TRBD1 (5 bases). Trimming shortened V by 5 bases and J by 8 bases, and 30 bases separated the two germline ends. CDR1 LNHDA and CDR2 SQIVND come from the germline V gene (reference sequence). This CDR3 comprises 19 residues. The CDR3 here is CASSFTGLRGKAREEKLFF. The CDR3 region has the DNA TGTGCCAGTAGTTTTACGGGACTGCGGGGTAAGGCGAGAGAGGAAAAACTGTTTTTT.

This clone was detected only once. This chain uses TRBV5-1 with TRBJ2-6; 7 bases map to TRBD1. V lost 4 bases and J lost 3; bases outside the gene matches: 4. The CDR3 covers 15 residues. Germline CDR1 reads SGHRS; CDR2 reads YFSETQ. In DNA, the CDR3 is TGCGCCAGCAGCAGTCAGGGGGTTGGGGCCAACGTCCTGACTTTC. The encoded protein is CASSSQGVGANVLTF.

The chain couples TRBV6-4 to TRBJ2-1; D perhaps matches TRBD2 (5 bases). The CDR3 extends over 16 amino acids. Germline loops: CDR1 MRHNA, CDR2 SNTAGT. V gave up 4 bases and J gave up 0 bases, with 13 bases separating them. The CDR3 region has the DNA TGTGCCAGCAGTGTCAGACCGGGGATCTCCTACAATGAGCAGTTCTTC. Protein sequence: CASSVRPGISYNEQFF.

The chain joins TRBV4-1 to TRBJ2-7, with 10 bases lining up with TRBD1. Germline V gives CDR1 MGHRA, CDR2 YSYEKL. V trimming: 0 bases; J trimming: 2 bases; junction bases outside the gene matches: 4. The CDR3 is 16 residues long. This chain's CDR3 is CASSQDGQGVTYEQYF. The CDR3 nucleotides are TGCGCCAGCAGCCAAGATGGACAGGGGGTCACCTACGAGCAGTACTTC.

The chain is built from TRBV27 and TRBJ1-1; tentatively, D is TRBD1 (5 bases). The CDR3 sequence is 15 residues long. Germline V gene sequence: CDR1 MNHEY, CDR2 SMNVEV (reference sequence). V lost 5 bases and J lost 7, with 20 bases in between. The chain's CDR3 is CASSPIGRGLSEAFF. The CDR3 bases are TGTGCCAGCAGTCCCATAGGGAGGGGACTGAGTGAAGCTTTCTTT.

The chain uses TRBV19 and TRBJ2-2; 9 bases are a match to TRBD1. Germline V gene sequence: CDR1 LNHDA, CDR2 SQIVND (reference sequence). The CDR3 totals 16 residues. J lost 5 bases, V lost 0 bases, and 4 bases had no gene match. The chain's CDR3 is CASSIDLDRGTGELFF. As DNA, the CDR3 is TGTGCCAGTAGTATAGATCTAGACAGGGGGACCGGGGAGCTGTTTTTT.

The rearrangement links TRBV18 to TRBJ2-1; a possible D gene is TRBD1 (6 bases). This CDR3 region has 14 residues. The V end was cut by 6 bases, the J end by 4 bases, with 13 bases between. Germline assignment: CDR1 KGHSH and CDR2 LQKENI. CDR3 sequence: CASSPSQGYNEQFF. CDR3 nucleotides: TGTGCCAGCTCCCCCTCACAGGGTTACAATGAGCAGTTCTTC.

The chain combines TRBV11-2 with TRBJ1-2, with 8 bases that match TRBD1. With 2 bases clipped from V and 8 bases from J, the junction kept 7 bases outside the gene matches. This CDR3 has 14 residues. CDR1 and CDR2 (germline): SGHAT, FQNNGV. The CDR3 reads CASSLSTGVGGYTF. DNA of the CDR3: TGTGCCAGCAGCTTATCGACAGGGGTGGGAGGCTACACCTTC.

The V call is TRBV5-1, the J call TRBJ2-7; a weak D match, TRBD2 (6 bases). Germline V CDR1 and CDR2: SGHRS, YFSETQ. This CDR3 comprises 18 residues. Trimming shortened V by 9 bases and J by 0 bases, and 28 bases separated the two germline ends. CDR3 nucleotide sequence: TGCGCCACCCCGAGTGGGGCGGGACCCTTCAACCGCTCCTACGAGCAGTACTTC. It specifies CATPSGAGPFNRSYEQYF.

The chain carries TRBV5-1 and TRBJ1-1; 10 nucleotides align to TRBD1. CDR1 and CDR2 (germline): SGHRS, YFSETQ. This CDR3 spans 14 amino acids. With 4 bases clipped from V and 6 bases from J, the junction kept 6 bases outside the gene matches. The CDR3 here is CASSLRQGASEAFF. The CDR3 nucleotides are TGCGCCAGCAGCCTCAGACAGGGGGCCTCTGAAGCTTTCTTT.

The CDR3 coding sequence is TGTGCCAGTAGTATAGGATCGAAGATGGGGCGGGCCAAAAACATTCAGTACTTC. Translated: CASSIGSKMGRAKNIQYF. The V call is TRBV19, the J call TRBJ2-4; D might be TRBD1 (5 bases). This CDR3 comprises 18 residues. Germline assignment: CDR1 LNHDA and CDR2 SQIVND (reference sequence). V dropped 1 base and J dropped 1 base, with 17 bases sitting between them.

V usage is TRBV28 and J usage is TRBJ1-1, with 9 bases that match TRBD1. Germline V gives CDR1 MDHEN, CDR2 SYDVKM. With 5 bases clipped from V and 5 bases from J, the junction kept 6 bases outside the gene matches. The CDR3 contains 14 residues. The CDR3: CASSPGTGWTEAFF. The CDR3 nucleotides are TGTGCCAGCAGTCCGGGGACAGGGTGGACTGAAGCTTTCTTT.

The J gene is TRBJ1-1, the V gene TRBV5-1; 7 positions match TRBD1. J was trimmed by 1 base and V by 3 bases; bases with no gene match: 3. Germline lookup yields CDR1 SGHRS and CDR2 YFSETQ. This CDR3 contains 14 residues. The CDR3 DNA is TGCGCCAGCAGCTGGGGACAGACGAACACTGAAGCTTTCTTT. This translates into CASSWGQTNTEAFF.

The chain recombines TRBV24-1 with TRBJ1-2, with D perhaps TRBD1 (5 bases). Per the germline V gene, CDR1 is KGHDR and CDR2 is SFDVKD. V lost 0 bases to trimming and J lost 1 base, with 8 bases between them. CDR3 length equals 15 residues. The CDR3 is CATSDLPGGNYGYTF. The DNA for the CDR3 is TGTGCCACCAGTGATTTGCCCGGGGGTAACTATGGCTACACCTTC.

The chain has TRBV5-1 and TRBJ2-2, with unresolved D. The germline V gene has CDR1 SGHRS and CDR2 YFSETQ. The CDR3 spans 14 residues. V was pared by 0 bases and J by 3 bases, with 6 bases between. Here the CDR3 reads CASSLVTYTGELFF. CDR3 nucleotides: TGCGCCAGCAGCTTGGTAACTTACACCGGGGAGCTGTTTTTT. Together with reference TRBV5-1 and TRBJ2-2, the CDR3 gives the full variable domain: KAGVTQTPRYLIKTRGQQVTLSCSPISGHRSVSWYQQTPGQGLQFLFEYFSETQRNKGNFPGRFSGRQFSNSRSEMNVSTLELGDSALYLCASSLVTYTGELFFGEGSRLTVL.

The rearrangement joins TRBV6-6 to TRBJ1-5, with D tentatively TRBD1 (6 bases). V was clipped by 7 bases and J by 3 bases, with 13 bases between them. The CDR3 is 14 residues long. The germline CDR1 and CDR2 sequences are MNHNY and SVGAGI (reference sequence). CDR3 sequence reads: CASNTGYNNQPQHF. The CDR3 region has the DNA TGTGCCAGCAATACAGGGTACAACAATCAGCCCCAGCATTTT.

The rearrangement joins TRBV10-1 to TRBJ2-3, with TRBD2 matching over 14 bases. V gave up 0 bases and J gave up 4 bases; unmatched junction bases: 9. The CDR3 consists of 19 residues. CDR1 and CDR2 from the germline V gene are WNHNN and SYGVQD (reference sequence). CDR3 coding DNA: TGCGCCAGCAGTGAGTCAGTCCCGGGACTAGCGGGAGCCTCAGATACGCAGTATTTT. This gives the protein CASSESVPGLAGASDTQYF.